This T cell receptor beta chain was sequenced for a study of glioma-infiltrating T cells. Amplification of TCR alpha and beta CDR3 regions from RNA used iRepertoire nested multiplex PCR. MiXCR, run by TCRdb on the multiplex PCR reads, gives a single entry per CDR3 protein. The sample contains 95,000 to 150,000 distinct CDR3 sequences, roughly 25% of which appear only once. This clonotype was detected ten times or more. The antigen remains undetermined. V trimming: 4 bases; J trimming: 0 bases; junction bases outside the gene matches: 14. The CDR3 extends over 18 amino acids. In germline, CDR1 is MNHNS, CDR2 SASEGT. Overall study findings and caveats: CDR3 overlap between tissue and blood was very small.

Sample: glioma tissue, nonneoplastic brain tissue, or PBMCs (not recorded which). The rearrangement links TRBV6-1 to TRBJ2-7; 8 bases are shared with TRBD1. The sequence derives from a human donor with low-grade glioma or glioblastoma, undergoing nonglioma brain surgery, or in good health (not recorded which). CDR3 protein: CASSGGQVGKIYSYEQYF. The CDR3 nucleotides read TGTGCCAGCAGTGGGGGACAGGTCGGAAAAATATACTCCTACGAGCAGTACTTC.